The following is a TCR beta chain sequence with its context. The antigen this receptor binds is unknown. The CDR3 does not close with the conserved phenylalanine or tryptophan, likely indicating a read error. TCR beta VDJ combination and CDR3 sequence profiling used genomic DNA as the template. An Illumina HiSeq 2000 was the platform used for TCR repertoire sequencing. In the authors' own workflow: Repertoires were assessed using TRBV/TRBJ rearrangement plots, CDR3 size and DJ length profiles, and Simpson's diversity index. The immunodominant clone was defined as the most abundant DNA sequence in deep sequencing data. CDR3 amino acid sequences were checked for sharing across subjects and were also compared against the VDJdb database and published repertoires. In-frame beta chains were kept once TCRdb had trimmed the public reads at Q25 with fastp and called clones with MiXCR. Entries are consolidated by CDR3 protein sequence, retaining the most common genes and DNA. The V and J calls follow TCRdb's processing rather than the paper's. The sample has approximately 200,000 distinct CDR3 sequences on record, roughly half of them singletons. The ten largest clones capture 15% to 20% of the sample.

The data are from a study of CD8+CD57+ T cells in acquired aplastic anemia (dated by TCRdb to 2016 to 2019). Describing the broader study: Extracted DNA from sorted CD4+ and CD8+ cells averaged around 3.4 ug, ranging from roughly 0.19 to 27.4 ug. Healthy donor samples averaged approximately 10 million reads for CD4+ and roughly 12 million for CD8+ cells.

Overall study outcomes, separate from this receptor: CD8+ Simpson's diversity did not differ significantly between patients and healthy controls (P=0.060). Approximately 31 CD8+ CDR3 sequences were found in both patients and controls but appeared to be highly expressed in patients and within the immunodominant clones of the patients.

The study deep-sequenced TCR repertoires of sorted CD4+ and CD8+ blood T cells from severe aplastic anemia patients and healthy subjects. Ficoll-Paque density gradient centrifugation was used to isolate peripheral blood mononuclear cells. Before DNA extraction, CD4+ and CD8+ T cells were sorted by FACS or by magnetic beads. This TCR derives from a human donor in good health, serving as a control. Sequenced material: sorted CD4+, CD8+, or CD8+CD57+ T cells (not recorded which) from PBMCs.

This receptor has the CDR3 CSGRTGGRNTEAFL. In nucleotide form, the sequence is TGCAGCGGGAGGACAGGGGGCAGGAACACTGAGGCTTTCCTT. The chain is made from TRBV29-1 and TRBJ1-1; 11 of the junction bases match TRBD1. The germline V gene yields SQVTM for CDR1 and ANQGSEA for CDR2. The CDR3 is 14 amino acids in total, end residues counted. Only the CDR3 region is kept as DNA, spanning 42 bases read in frame from base 1.